This T cell receptor beta chain is from a study of T cell responses to AZD1222 COVID-19 vaccine. Concerning this clone itself: Its specificity is unknown.

Whole-study findings and limits: Spike-wide vaccine-associated CD4 TCRs dominated at 160-218 and 743-854.

Sequenced by immunoSEQ multiplex PCR; TCRdb stores in-frame clones only, minus some. The sample has 95,000 to 150,000 clones; around 89% are singletons. This sequence originates from an adult in good health. Sequencing was performed on peripheral blood, taken on day 0 of MenACWY control vaccination.

As DNA, the CDR3 is TGTGCCAGCAGCCTACAGAACTACGAGCAGTACTTC. Protein product: CASSLQNYEQYF. The chain links TRBV3-1 (or the pseudogene TRBV3-2) to TRBJ2-7; D remains ambiguous. This CDR3 is built from 12 residues. The germline V and J ends were trimmed by 4 bases and 3 bases, with 7 bases remaining between them. Germline V gene sequence: CDR1 LGHDT, CDR2 YNNKEL (reference sequence).